Included here is one TCR beta chain sequence, with context. Its target is unknown. One entry per CDR3 protein results from TCRdb running MiXCR on the 5' RACE reads. Counted here are around 480,000 distinct CDR3 sequences, 13% to 15% occurring once; the ten biggest clones make up approximately 0.98%. The data originate from a study of identical twins. Study-level results: Beta out-of-frame sequences showed weaker excess sharing between twins. For cord blood, abundant beta clonotypes had fewer insertions, unlike memory repertoires, which showed none.

There were only healthy Caucasians among the donors. The CDR3 runs to 18 residues. These records were also assigned to another study, of yellow fever vaccine responses in identical twins.

Sequencing input: CD4+ T cells sorted from blood. This chain uses TRBV21-1 with TRBJ2-1; the table's D call of TRBD2 was not tested on the DNA. TRBV21-1 is labeled a pseudogene. This clonotype originated in a woman between 18 and 29 years old in good health. The CDR3 region is CASSTRENAGGPYNEQFF. DNA for the CDR3: TGTGCCAGCAGCACTCGGGAAAACGCGGGAGGCCCTTACAATGAGCAGTTCTTC.